A single sample is the source of the 21 T cell receptor beta chains below, sequenced in a study of T-cell memory formation after mild COVID-19. TCRdb used MiXCR to reprocess the 5' RACE reads, holding one entry per CDR3 protein. The repertoire includes about 190,000 distinct CDR3 sequences, about a sixth of them detected once, and 2% to 3% sits in the top ten. Sequencing was carried out using PBMCs or a T cell subset sorted from them (not recorded which). These TCRs come from an adult woman who had mild COVID-19 (a few samples of this study predate the infection). Cell type and time point are not known.

CDR3 nucleotides: TGTGCCAGCAGTGAACAGGGGATTTTAAATGAAAAACTGTTTTTT. It translates to CASSEQGILNEKLFF. V and J are TRBV7-9 and TRBJ1-4, with 7 bases matching TRBD1. Per the germline V gene, CDR1 is SEHNR and CDR2 is FQNEAQ (reference sequence). Losses at the gene ends were 6 bases for V and 5 bases for J; bases not matched to a gene: 9. CDR3 size: 15 residues. Drawing the rest from reference TRBV7-9 and TRBJ1-4, the complete variable domain is DTGVSQNPRHKITKRGQNVTFRCDPISEHNRLYWYRQTLGQGPEFLTYFQNEAQLEKSRLLSDRFSAERPKGSFSTLEIQRTEQGDSAMYLCASSEQGILNEKLFFGSGTQLSVL.

This clonotype was recorded many times. The chain uses TRBV19 and TRBJ1-2, with 10 nucleotides matching TRBD1. This CDR3 has 16 residues. Unmatched junction bases numbered 15, after V lost 6 bases and J lost 8 bases. Germline V gene lookup returns CDR1 LNHDA and CDR2 SQIVND (reference sequence). In DNA, the CDR3 is TGTGCCAGTAGGTGGGACAGGGGCGGATCAATCGGGGGCTACACCTTC. It codes for CASRWDRGGSIGGYTF. The whole variable domain, remainder taken from reference TRBV19 and TRBJ1-2, is DGGITQSPKYLFRKEGQNVTLSCEQNLNHDAMYWYRQDPGQGLRLIYYSQIVNDFQKGDIAEGYSVSREKKESFPLTVTSAQKNPTAFYLCASRWDRGGSIGGYTFGSGTRLTVV.

The rearrangement uses TRBV3-1 and TRBJ2-1; TRBD2 is a possible D gene (6 bases). The CDR3 is 18 amino acids. The germline V gene encodes CDR1 LGHDT and CDR2 YNNKEL (reference sequence). The V and J ends lost 0 bases and 0 bases respectively, with 15 bases between them. DNA for the CDR3: TGTGCCAGCAGCCAAGATCATTCAGGAGCGGGCTCCTACAATGAGCAGTTCTTC. Protein product: CASSQDHSGAGSYNEQFF.

Only a few counts were recorded for this clonotype. This chain uses TRBV5-1 with TRBJ2-7; TRBD1 agrees at 7 bases. Germline lookup yields CDR1 SGHRS and CDR2 YFSETQ. The CDR3 length is 14 residues. V shed 4 bases and J 4 bases; nucleotides not matched to a gene: 8. The CDR3 nucleotides are TGCGCCAGCAGCGTCCTGCGGACAGGTTACGAGCAGTACTTC. This gives the protein CASSVLRTGYEQYF.

The rearrangement uses TRBV9 and TRBJ2-2, with 10 bases that match TRBD1. In germline, CDR1 is SGDLS, CDR2 YYNGEE. This CDR3 has 16 amino acids. The trim removed 2 bases at V and 5 bases at J, leaving 6 bases unmatched. CDR3 in DNA: TGTGCCAGCAGCGTGCTGTCGGGACAGGGGACCGGGGAGCTGTTTTTT. Its translation is CASSVLSGQGTGELFF.

The CDR3 loop reads CATSRDSGQGWNTEAFF. The CDR3 DNA follows: TGTGCCACCAGCAGAGATTCGGGACAGGGGTGGAACACTGAAGCTTTCTTT. The genes are TRBV15 and TRBJ1-1, with 10 bases lining up with TRBD1. Germline values: CDR1 LNHNV, CDR2 YYDKDF (reference sequence). Germline trimming cut 0 bases from V and 1 base from J; bases unmatched to any gene: 5. This CDR3 is 17 amino acids long.

This clonotype was seen more than once but under ten times. The gene calls are TRBV28 and TRBJ1-6; D perhaps matches TRBD1 (6 bases). Germline assignment: CDR1 MDHEN and CDR2 SYDVKM. This CDR3 has 16 amino acids. The ends were cut back, 1 base at V and 9 bases at J, with 16 bases in the middle. The CDR3 loop reads CASSLSRGGGGSPLHF. Written as DNA, the CDR3 is TGTGCCAGCAGTTTATCCCGCGGGGGCGGAGGTTCACCCCTCCACTTT.

The gene calls are TRBV5-1 and TRBJ2-7; no firm D call. CDR1 is SGHRS, CDR2 YFSETQ, per germline. CDR3 size: 13 residues. V lost 0 bases, J lost 3 bases, and 7 bases lay in between. This chain's CDR3 is CASSLGPDYEQYF. The CDR3 DNA reads TGCGCCAGCAGCTTGGGACCTGACTACGAGCAGTACTTC.

This clonotype was observed a handful of times. The V and J genes are TRBV9 and TRBJ1-2; D is unresolved. The CDR3 has 12 residues. Trimming pared 4 bases from V and 0 bases from J, leaving 4 bases between. Germline lookup yields CDR1 SGDLS and CDR2 YYNGEE. This CDR3 is CASSNPNYGYTF. CDR3 nucleotide sequence: TGTGCCAGCAGCAACCCTAACTATGGCTACACCTTC.

This clonotype was observed a few times. This chain joins TRBV25-1 and TRBJ2-5, with 15 bases that match TRBD2. Per germline, CDR1 MGHDK and CDR2 SYGVNS. This CDR3 region has 15 residues. V dropped 4 bases and J dropped 4; count of bases not matched to a gene: 1. The CDR3 sequence is CASSVGLAGGETQYF. Here the CDR3 DNA reads TGTGCCAGCAGTGTGGGACTAGCGGGGGGAGAGACCCAGTACTTC. Full variable domain (remainder filled in from reference TRBV25-1 and TRBJ2-5): EADIYQTPRYLVIGTGKKITLECSQTMGHDKMYWYQQDPGMELHLIHYSYGVNSTEKGDLSSESTVSRIRTEHFPLTLESARPSHTSQYLCASSVGLAGGETQYFGPGTRLLVL.

The chain combines TRBV5-6 with TRBJ1-4, with D perhaps matching TRBD1 (6 bases). The CDR3 consists of 12 residues. V shed 3 bases and J shed 14 bases, with 14 bases lying between them. Germline values: CDR1 SGHDT, CDR2 YYEEEE. CDR3 loop: CASSWGDKTLFF. The CDR3, as DNA: TGTGCCAGCAGCTGGGGGGACAAAACGCTGTTTTTT.

The J gene is TRBJ2-1, the V gene TRBV7-2, with TRBD1 matching over 7 bases. This CDR3 is 13 amino acids long. Germline CDR1 is SGHTA and CDR2 is FQGNSA. Unmatched junction bases numbered 12, after V lost 6 bases and J lost 13 bases. CDR3 region: CASRHPHRGAQFF. Here the CDR3 DNA reads TGTGCCAGCAGACACCCCCACAGGGGCGCACAGTTCTTC.

The rearrangement joins TRBV20-1 to TRBJ2-7, with TRBD2 matching over 14 bases. This CDR3 is 16 amino acids long. Germline V gene lookup returns CDR1 DFQATT and CDR2 SNEGSKA (reference sequence). Trimming cost V 4 bases and J 4 bases; bases outside gene matches: 9. CDR3 sequence reads: CSATVAGTSGSYEQYF. The CDR3 DNA reads TGCAGTGCTACCGTCGCCGGGACTAGCGGGAGTTACGAGCAGTACTTC.

This clonotype has only a few counts. This sequence joins TRBV24-1 and TRBJ2-5; possibly TRBD1 for D (6 bases). The V gene's germline CDR1 is KGHDR and CDR2 SFDVKD. V was cut by 3 bases and J by 1 base, with 8 bases left in between. This CDR3 is 14 amino acids long. The CDR3 sequence is CATSDRTAQETQYF. The DNA for the CDR3 is TGTGCCACCAGTGATCGGACAGCCCAAGAGACCCAGTACTTC.

The chain employs TRBV10-3 and TRBJ1-1, with 7 bases that match TRBD1. CDR1 is ENHRY, CDR2 SYGVKD, per germline. The CDR3 is 13 amino acids. The trim removed 8 bases at V and 1 base at J, leaving 4 bases unmatched. The CDR3 region is CAIGRTGNTEAFF. For the CDR3, the DNA is TGTGCCATCGGGAGGACAGGGAACACTGAAGCTTTCTTT.

The V gene is TRBV7-9, the J gene TRBJ2-7; TRBD1 agrees at 7 bases. The germline V gene has CDR1 SEHNR and CDR2 FQNEAQ (reference sequence). The V and J ends lost 5 bases and 1 base, in that order; junction bases with no gene match: 8. The CDR3 runs 15 residues. The CDR3 sequence: CASSARSDRSYEQYF. The CDR3 nucleotides are TGTGCCAGCAGCGCCAGATCGGACAGGTCCTACGAGCAGTACTTC.

This clonotype occurred a few times. CDR3 sequence (DNA): TGCAGTGCGCATCCGGGACAGGCCTACAATGAGCAGTTCTTC. Encoded protein: CSAHPGQAYNEQFF. The chain recombines TRBV20-1 with TRBJ2-1; 8 positions agree with TRBD1. Germline V gives CDR1 DFQATT, CDR2 SNEGSKA (reference sequence). This CDR3 is 14 amino acids long. The ends lost 6 bases at V and 2 bases at J; junction bases unmatched: 6.

J is TRBJ2-3 and V is TRBV29-1, with D uncertain. There are 12 residues in the CDR3. V lost 6 bases and J 5 bases, leaving 12 bases between the germline ends. Per germline, CDR1 SQVTM and CDR2 ANQGSEA. CDR3 sequence (DNA): TGCAGCGTCTCCTCTTTGGGAGATACGCAGTATTTT. It encodes CSVSSLGDTQYF.

This clonotype was seen more than once but under ten times. The CDR3 here is CASRQPLVRNTEAFF. CDR3 sequence (DNA): TGTGCCAGCAGACAGCCACTAGTAAGGAACACTGAAGCTTTCTTT. J is TRBJ1-1 and V is TRBV2; unclear D gene. In germline, CDR1 is SNHLY, CDR2 FYNNEI. Trimming shortened V by 6 bases and J by 1 base, and 15 bases separated the two germline ends. This CDR3 contains 15 residues.

V usage is TRBV9 and J usage is TRBJ2-3, with D unclear. From germline, CDR1 is SGDLS and CDR2 YYNGEE. V shed 4 bases and J shed 3 bases, with 18 bases lying between them. This CDR3 has 16 amino acids. The CDR3 here is CASSPQPSRVTDTQYF. The CDR3 bases are TGTGCCAGCAGCCCCCAACCTAGTCGGGTGACAGATACGCAGTATTTT.

J is TRBJ1-1 and V is TRBV4-3; D is unclear. The length of the CDR3 is 15 residues. Per germline, CDR1 LGHNA and CDR2 YSLEER. With 0 bases removed from V and 10 bases from J, the gap between germline ends came to 18 bases. CDR3 coding DNA: TGCGCCAGCAGCCAAGATCCTTATAATCGAGGGAGAGCTTTCTTT. It translates to CASSQDPYNRGRAFF.